Below, one T cell receptor beta chain is given with its context. Antigen: not known. The same CDR3 is also encoded by other DNA sequences in this sample. The data derive from a study of beta chain features in type 1 diabetes. The wider study: Age, gender, cell numbers and subset yield matched between patients and controls.

The CDR3 covers 12 residues. Trimming took 6 bases from V and 0 from J, leaving 4 bases between them. Germline CDR1 and CDR2: MDHEN and SYDVKM. Sort purity for all populations was recorded as exceeding 98%. The study's findings and limits: People with Type 1 diabetes carried modestly yet significantly shorter TCRB CDR3s in all four CD4+ subsets.

The isolated RNA, all of it, was reverse transcribed, so expressed TCRB transcripts were what got sequenced. TCRdb's table, derived via immunoSEQ multiplex PCR, lists solely in-frame clones and lacks some. The sample lists under 550,000 clones; 10% to 12% were seen once. This TCR was recovered from a woman under 30 in good health. The chain has TRBV28 and TRBJ2-3; D is unclear. Sequenced sample: naive CD4+ T cells from blood. The CDR3 DNA sequence: TGTGCCAGCAGGGACAGCACAGATACGCAGTATTTT. This encodes CASRDSTDTQYF.